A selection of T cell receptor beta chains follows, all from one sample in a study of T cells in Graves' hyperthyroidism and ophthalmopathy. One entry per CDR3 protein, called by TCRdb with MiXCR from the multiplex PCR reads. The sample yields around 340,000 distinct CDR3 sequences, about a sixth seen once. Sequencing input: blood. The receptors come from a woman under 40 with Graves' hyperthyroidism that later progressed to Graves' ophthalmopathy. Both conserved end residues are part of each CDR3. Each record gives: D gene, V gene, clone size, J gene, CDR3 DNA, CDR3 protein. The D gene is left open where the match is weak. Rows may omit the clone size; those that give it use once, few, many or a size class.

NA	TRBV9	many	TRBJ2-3	TGTGCCAGCAGCGCGGACCTGGCGAGGGATACGCAGTATTTT	CASSADLARDTQYF
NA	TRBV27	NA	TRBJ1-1	TGTGCCAGCAGTTTATTCAGGCAGGGCACTGAAGCTTTCTTT	CASSLFRQGTEAFF
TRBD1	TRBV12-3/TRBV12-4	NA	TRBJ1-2	TGTGCCAGCAGTGGGGGGACAGGGGACTATGGCTACACCTTC	CASSGGTGDYGYTF
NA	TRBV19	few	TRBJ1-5	TGTGCCAGTTCAGACGGGGGGGCATATAGCAATCAGCCCCAGCATTTT	CASSDGGAYSNQPQHF
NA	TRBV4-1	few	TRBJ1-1	TGCGCCAGCAGCCAAGTCCTCAACACTGAAGCTTTCTTT	CASSQVLNTEAFF
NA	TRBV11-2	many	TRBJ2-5	TGTGCCAGCAGCCCGAGGTGGGAGACCCAGTACTTC	CASSPRWETQYF
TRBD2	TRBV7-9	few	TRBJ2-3	TGTGCCAGCAGATGGGGGCCTAGCGGGAAACAGTATTTT	CASRWGPSGKQYF
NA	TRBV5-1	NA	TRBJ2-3	TGCGCCAGCAGCCCACTGGGGGGGCGTACGCAGTATTTT	CASSPLGGRTQYF
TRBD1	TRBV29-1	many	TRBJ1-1	TGCAGCGCAGAGACAGGGACCACTGAAGCTTTCTTT	CSAETGTTEAFF
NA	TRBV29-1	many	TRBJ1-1	TGCAGCGTTGAAGATGTCGGGCCGGGTACTGAAGCTTTCTTT	CSVEDVGPGTEAFF
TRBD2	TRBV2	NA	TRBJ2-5	TGTGCCAGCAGTGCTAGCGGGATCGTCAGGTCACAAGAGACCCAGTACTTC	CASSASGIVRSQETQYF
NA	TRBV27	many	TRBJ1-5	TGTGCCAGCAGTCTCTTGGTGGGGTATCAGCCCCAGCATTTT	CASSLLVGYQPQHF
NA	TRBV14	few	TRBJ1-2	TGTGCCAGCAGCCACGAACCTTACAGAACTAACTATGGCTACACCTTC	CASSHEPYRTNYGYTF
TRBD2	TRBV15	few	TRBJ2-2	TGTGCCACCAGCAGAGCCCCATACTTAGGACCCGGACTAGCCCTTACGAACACCGGGGAGCTGTTTTTT	CATSRAPYLGPGLALTNTGELFF
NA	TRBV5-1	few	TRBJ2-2	TGCGCCAGCAGTTTTTACCTGGACAGTATATACACCGGGGAGCTGTTTTTT	CASSFYLDSIYTGELFF
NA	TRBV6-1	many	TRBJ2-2	TGTGCCAGTCAAATTGGGGAACAGGGAGGTTACACCGGGGAGCTGTTTTTT	CASQIGEQGGYTGELFF
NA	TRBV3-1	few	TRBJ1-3	TGTGCCAGCAGCCAATTAACAGGGAGCTATGGAAACACCATATATTTT	CASSQLTGSYGNTIYF
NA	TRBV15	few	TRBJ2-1	TGTGCCACCAGCAGAGCCCCCGATGGTAGCGACCATGAGCAGTTCTTC	CATSRAPDGSDHEQFF
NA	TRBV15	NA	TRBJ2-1	TGTGCCACCAGCAGAGATAGGTGGGGGAGCTCCTACAATGAGCAGTTCTTC	CATSRDRWGSSYNEQFF
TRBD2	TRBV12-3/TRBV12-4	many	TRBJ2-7	TGTGCCAGCAGTTCAAAGCGGGACCAGTTCGACTACGAGCAGTACTTC	CASSSKRDQFDYEQYF
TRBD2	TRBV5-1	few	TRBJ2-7	TGCGCCAGCAGCTCGGGACTAGCGGGAGTAGAGCAGTACTTC	CASSSGLAGVEQYF
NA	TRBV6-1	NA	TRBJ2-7	TGTGCCAGCAGTGAAACCTCATGGGGTCGAGGCTACGAGCAGTACTTC	CASSETSWGRGYEQYF
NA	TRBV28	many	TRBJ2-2	TGTGCCAGCAGTTCTGGGTCCTACACCGGGGAGCTGTTTTTT	CASSSGSYTGELFF
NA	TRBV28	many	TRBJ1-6	TGTGCCCTCGGGGGTTTCGGGTCACCCCTCCACTTT	CALGGFGSPLHF
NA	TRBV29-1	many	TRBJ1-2	TGCAGCGCAAATATTCAGGGCTCCTATGGCTACACCTTC	CSANIQGSYGYTF
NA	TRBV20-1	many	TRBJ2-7	TGCAGTGCGCTGCGGGACAACTCCTACGAGCAGTACTTC	CSALRDNSYEQYF
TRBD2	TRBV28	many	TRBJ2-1	TGTGCCAGCAAACCCCGAAGGGCGGGAGAACCCTACAATGAGCAGTTCTTC	CASKPRRAGEPYNEQFF
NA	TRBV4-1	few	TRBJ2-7	TGCGCCAGCAGCCAAGAATCGTATAGGGGGGCTAGCATTGACTTC	CASSQESYRGASIDF
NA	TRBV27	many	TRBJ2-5	TGTGCCAGCAGTTTACGGTCCAGAAAAGAGACCCAGTACTTC	CASSLRSRKETQYF
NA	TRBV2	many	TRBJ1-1	TGTGCCAGCAGTGAAAGGGGACTCGACTATGGGCAAGCTTTCTTT	CASSERGLDYGQAFF
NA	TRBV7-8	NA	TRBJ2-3	TGTGCCAGCAGCTTATTGTCAGATACGCAGTATTTT	CASSLLSDTQYF
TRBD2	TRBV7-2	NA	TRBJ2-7	TGTGCCACCACCACAACTAGCGGGAGGAGGGTCTACGAGCAGTACTTC	CATTTTSGRRVYEQYF
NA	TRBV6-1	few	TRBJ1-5	TGTGCCAGCAGGCCTTTTCGGGAGGCATCCGATCAGCCCCAGCATTTT	CASRPFREASDQPQHF
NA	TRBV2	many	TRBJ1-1	TGTGCCAGCAGTGGCCCCATGGGCACTGAAGCTTTCTTT	CASSGPMGTEAFF
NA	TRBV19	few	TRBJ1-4	TGTGCCAGTAGTAACACAGGTGCAACTAATGAAAAACTGTTTTTT	CASSNTGATNEKLFF
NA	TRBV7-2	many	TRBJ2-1	TGTGCCAGCAGCTTAGCGTTGGGGTATCTGCTATACAATGAGCAGTTCTTC	CASSLALGYLLYNEQFF
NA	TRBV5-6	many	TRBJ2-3	TGTGCCAGCAGCTACTATAGCGGAACCTACGTTGTGTTCACAGATACGCAGTATTTT	CASSYYSGTYVVFTDTQYF